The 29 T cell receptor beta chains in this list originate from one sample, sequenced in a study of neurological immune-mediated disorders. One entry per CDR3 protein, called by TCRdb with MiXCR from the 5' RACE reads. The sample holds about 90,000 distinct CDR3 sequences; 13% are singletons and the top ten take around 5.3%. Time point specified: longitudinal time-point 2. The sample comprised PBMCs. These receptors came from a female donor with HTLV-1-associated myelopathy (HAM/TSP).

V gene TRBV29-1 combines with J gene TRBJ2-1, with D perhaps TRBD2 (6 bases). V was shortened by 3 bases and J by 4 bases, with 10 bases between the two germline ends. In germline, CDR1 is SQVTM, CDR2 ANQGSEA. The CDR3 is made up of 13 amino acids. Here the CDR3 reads CSVDGGGYNEQFF. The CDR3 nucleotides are TGCAGCGTTGATGGTGGGGGGTACAATGAGCAGTTCTTC.

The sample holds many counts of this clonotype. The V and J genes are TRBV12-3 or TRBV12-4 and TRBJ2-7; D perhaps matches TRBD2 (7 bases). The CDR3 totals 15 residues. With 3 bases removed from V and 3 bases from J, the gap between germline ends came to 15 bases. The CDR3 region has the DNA TGTGCCAGCAGTTTCCCCGGGGAGGGGGACTACGAGCAGTACTTC. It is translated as CASSFPGEGDYEQYF.

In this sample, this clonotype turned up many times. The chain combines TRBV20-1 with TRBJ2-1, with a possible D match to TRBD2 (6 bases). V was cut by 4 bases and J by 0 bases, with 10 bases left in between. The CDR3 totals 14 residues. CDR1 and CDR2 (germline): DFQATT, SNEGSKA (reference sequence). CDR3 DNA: TGCAGTGCTATCCGGGACTCCTCCTACAATGAGCAGTTCTTC. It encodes CSAIRDSSYNEQFF.

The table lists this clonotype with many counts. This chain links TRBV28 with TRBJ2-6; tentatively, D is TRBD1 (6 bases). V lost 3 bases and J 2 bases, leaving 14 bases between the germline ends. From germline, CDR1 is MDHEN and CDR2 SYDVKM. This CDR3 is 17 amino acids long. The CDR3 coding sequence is TGTGCCAGCAGTTTTGGAACAGGGAAGCCTGGGGCCAACGTCCTGACTTTC. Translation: CASSFGTGKPGANVLTF.

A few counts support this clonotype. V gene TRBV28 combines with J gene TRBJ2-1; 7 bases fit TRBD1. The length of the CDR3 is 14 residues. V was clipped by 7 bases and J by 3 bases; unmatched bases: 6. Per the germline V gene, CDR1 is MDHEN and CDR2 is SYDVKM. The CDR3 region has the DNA TGTGCCAGCACTTACAGGGGTCTCTACAATGAGCAGTTCTTC. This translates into CASTYRGLYNEQFF. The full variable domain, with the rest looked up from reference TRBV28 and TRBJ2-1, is DVKVTQSSRYLVKRTGEKVFLECVQDMDHENMFWYRQDPGLGLRLIYFSYDVKMKEKGDIPEGYSVSREKKERFSLILESASTNQTSMYLCASTYRGLYNEQFFGPGTRLTVL.

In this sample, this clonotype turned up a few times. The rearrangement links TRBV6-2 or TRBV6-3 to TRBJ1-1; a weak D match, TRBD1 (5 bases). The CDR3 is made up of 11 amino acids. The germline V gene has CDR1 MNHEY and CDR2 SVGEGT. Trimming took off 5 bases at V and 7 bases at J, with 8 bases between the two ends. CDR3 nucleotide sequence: TGTGCCAGCAGTCAGGGTATTGAAGCTTTCTTT. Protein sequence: CASSQGIEAFF.

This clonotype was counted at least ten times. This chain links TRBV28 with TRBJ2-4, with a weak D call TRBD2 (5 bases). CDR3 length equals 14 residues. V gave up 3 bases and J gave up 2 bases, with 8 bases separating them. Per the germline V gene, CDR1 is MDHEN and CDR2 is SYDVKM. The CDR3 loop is CASSFRGSKNIQYF. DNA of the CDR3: TGTGCCAGCAGTTTTCGGGGATCCAAAAACATTCAGTACTTC.

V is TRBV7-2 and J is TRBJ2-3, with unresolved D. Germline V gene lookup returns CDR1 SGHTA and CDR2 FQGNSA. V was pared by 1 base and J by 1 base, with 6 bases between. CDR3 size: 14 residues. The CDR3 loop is CASSLVGRTDTQYF. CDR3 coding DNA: TGTGCCAGCAGCTTAGTAGGGCGCACAGATACGCAGTATTTT.

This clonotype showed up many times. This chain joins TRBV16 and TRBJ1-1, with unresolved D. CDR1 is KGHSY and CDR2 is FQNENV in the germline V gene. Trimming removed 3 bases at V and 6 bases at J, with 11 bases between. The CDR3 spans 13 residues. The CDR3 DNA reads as TGTGCCAGCAGCCACCGAGAAGGAGCTGAAGCTTTCTTT. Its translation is CASSHREGAEAFF.

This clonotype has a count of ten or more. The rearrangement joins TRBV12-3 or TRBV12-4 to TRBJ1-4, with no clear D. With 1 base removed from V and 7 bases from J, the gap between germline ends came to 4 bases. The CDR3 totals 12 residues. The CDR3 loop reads CASSLVGEKLFF. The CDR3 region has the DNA TGTGCCAGCAGTTTAGTGGGTGAAAAACTGTTTTTT.

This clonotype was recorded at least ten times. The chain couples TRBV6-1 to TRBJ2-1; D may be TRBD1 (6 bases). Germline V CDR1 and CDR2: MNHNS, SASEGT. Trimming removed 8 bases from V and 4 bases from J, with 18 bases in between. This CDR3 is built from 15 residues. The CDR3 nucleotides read TGTGCCAGCGGGGAAACAGGGAAAAATTACAATGAGCAGTTCTTC. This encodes CASGETGKNYNEQFF.

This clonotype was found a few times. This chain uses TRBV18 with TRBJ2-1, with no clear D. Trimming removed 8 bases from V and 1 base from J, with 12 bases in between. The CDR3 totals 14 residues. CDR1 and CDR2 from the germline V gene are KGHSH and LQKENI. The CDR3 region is CASPISVSYNEQFF. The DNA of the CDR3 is TGTGCCAGCCCCATCTCAGTGTCCTACAATGAGCAGTTCTTC.

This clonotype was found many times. Written as DNA, the CDR3 is TGTGCCAGCAGCTTGGGGTCTTCCAAAAACATTCAGTACTTC. Its protein is CASSLGSSKNIQYF. This chain joins TRBV5-6 and TRBJ2-4; the D is unclear. The length of the CDR3 is 14 residues. Between the trimmed V and J ends, which lost 0 bases and 2 bases, there was a span of 6 bases. Germline loops: CDR1 SGHDT, CDR2 YYEEEE. Using reference TRBV5-6 and TRBJ2-4 for the parts outside the CDR3, the full variable domain is DAGVTQSPTHLIKTRGQQVTLRCSPKSGHDTVSWYQQALGQGPQFIFQYYEEEERQRGNFPDRFSGHQFPNYSSELNVNALLLGDSALYLCASSLGSSKNIQYFGAGTRLSVL.

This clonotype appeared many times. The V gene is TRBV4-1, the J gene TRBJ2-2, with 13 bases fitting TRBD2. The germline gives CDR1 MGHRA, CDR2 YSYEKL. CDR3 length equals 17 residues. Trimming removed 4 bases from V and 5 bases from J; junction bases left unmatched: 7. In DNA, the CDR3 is TGCGCCAGCAGCCGAACTAGCGGGGGGGCGGAGACCGGGGAGCTGTTTTTT. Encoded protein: CASSRTSGGAETGELFF.

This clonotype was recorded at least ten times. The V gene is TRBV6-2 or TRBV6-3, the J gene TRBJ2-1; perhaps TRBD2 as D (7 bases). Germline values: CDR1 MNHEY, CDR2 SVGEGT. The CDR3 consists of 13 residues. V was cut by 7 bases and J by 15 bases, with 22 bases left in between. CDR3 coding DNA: TGTGCCAGCACGAGGCGGGGGCCAGAGAGGATGTTCTTC. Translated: CASTRRGPERMFF.

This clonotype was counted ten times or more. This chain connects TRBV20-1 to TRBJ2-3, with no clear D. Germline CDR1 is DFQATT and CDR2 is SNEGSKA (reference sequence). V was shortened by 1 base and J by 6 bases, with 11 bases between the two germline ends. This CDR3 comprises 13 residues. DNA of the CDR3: TGCAGTGCTAGAGCGATTAGTGGTGATACGCAGTATTTT. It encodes CSARAISGDTQYF.

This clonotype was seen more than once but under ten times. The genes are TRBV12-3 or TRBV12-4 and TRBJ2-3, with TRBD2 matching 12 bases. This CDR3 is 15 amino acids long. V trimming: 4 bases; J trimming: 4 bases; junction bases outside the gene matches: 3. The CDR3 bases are TGTGCCAGCAGTTCCGGACTAGCGGGGTCAGATACGCAGTATTTT. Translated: CASSSGLAGSDTQYF.

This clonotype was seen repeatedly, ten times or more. CDR3 bases: TGTGCCAGCAGTTTATTCCCCGGGCGGTTCTACACCTTC. It encodes CASSLFPGRFYTF. V and J are TRBV28 and TRBJ1-2; D is ambiguous. This CDR3 has 13 amino acids. Deletions cut 1 base from V and 10 bases from J, with 13 bases between. Germline CDR1 MDHEN, CDR2 SYDVKM.

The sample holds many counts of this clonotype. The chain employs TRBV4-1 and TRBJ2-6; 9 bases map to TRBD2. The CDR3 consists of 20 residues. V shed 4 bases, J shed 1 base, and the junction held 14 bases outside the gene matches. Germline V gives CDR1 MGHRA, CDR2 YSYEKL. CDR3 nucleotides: TGCGCCAGCAGCCCCCTTCCGGGACTAGCTAGTTCATCTGGGGCCAACGTCCTGACTTTC. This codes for CASSPLPGLASSSGANVLTF.

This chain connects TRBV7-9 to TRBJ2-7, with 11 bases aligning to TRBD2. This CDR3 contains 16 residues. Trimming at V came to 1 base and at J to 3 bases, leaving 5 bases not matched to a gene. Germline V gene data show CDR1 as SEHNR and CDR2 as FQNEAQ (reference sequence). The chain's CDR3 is CASSLVGTSGSYEQYF. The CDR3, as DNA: TGTGCCAGCAGCTTAGTTGGGACTAGCGGCAGCTACGAGCAGTACTTC.

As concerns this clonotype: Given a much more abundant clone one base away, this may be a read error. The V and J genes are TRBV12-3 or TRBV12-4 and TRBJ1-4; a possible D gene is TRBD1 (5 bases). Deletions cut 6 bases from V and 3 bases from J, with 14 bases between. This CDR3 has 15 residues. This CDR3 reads CASRDVQGANEKLFF. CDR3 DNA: TGTGCCAGCAGAGATGTGCAGGGCGCTAATGAAAAACTGTTTTTT.

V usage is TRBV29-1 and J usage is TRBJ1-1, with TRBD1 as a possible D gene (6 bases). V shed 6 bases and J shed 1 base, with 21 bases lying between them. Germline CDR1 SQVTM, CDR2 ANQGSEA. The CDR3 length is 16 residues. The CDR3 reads CSVIGQSGTRNTEAFF. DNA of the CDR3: TGCAGCGTCATTGGACAGAGCGGAACCAGGAACACTGAAGCTTTCTTT.

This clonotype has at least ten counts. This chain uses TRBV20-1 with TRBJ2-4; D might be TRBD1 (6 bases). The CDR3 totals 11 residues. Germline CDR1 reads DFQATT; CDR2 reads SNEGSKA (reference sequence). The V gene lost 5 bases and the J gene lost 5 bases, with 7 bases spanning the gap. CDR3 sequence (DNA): TGCAGTGCTCACAGGGAAAACATTCAGTACTTC. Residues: CSAHRENIQYF.

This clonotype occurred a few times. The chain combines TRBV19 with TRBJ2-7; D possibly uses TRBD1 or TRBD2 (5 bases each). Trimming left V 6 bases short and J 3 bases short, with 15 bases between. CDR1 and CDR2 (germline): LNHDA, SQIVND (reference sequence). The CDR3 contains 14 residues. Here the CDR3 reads CASSEGFMGYEQYF. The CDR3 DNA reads TGTGCCAGTAGCGAGGGGTTCATGGGCTACGAGCAGTACTTC.

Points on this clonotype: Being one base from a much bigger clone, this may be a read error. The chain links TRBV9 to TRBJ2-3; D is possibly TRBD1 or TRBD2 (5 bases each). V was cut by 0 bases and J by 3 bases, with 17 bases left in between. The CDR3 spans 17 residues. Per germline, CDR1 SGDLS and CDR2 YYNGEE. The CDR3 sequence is CASSVVGASRQTDTQYF. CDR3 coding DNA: TGTGCCAGCAGCGTAGTCGGGGCAAGCAGACAAACAGATACGCAGTATTTT.

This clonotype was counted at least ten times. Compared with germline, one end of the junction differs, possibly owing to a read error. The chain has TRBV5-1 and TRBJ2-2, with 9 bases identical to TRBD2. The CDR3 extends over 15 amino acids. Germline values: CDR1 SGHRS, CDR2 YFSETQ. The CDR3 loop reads CTSSSGLAGAGELFF. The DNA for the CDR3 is TGCACCAGCAGCTCGGGACTAGCAGGCGCCGGGGAGCTGTTTTTT.

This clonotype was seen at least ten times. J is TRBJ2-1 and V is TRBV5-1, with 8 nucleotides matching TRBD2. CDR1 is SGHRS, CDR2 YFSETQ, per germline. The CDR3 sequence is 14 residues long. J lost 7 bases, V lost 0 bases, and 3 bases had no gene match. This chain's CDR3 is CASSLAGGTNEQFF. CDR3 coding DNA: TGCGCCAGCAGCTTGGCGGGGGGGACGAATGAGCAGTTCTTC. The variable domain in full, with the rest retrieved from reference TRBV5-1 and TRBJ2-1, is KAGVTQTPRYLIKTRGQQVTLSCSPISGHRSVSWYQQTPGQGLQFLFEYFSETQRNKGNFPGRFSGRQFSNSRSEMNVSTLELGDSALYLCASSLAGGTNEQFFGPGTRLTVL.

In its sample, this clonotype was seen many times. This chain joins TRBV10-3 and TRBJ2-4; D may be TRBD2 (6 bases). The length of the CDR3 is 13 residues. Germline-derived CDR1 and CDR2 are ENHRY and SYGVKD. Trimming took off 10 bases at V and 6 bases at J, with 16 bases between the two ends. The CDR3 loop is CATAGGQGNIQYF. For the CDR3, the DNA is TGTGCCACAGCCGGAGGGCAAGGAAACATTCAGTACTTC.

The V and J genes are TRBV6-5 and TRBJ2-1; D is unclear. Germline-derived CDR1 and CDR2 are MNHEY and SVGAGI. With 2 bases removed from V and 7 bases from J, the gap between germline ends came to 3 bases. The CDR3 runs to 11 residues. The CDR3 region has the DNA TGTGCCAGCAGTTACGAGAATGAGCAGTTCTTC. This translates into CASSYENEQFF.